In this sample, the clone carrying this T cell receptor beta chain turned up once. The antigen remains unidentified. The sample comes from a study of T cell responses to AZD1222 COVID-19 vaccine. Findings of the study overall: At 160-218 and 743-854, vaccine-associated CD4 TCRs were dominant, and they spanned spike. It was only after the peak T cell response that any repertoires were sampled.

This CDR3 spans 14 amino acids. In germline, CDR1 is SGHRS, CDR2 YFSETQ. Trimming removed 2 bases at V and 3 bases at J, with 11 bases between. The data were produced by immunoSEQ multiplex PCR, yet TCRdb's version contains in-frame clones alone and is incomplete. The sample records 59,000 or so clones, roughly 80% being singletons. Sequenced here: peripheral blood, sampled on day 0 of AZD1222 vaccination. This TCR was recovered from an adult in good health. The chain carries TRBV5-1 and TRBJ1-1; D is unresolved. The CDR3 DNA reads as TGCGCCAGCAGCTTAACGGCCAGAGACACTGAAGCTTTCTTT. Its translation: CASSLTARDTEAFF.